The 7 T cell receptor beta chains below all came from one sample that was sequenced in a study of cytomegalovirus exposure and HLA in healthy donors (TCRdb year 2017). Libraries were built with the immunoSEQ multiplex PCR assay. A mixture of 60 forward primers for TCR Vbeta segments and 13 reverse primers for TCR Jbeta segments was used in the multiplex PCR. TCRdb mirrors the immuneACCESS table, restricted to in-frame sequences. Some clones are absent from its copies; in checked studies, under half trace to an unresolved V gene, and the reason for the others is unknown. Within this sample are about 140,000 clones, with roughly 85% of them counted one time only. The ten most abundant clones make up about 1.8% of the sample. Sequenced: PBMCs. Source of these receptors: a woman in her 30s in good health and CMV-seronegative.

CDR3 DNA sequence: TGTGCCAGTAGGGCCGACAGAACACGAACCTACGAGCAGTACTTC. Translation: CASRADRTRTYEQYF. V usage is TRBV19 and J usage is TRBJ2-7, with D perhaps matching TRBD1 (5 bases). Germline V gives CDR1 LNHDA, CDR2 SQIVND (reference sequence). V lost 6 bases and J lost 2, with 17 bases in between. This CDR3 comprises 15 residues.

The chain has TRBV14 and TRBJ2-7; D is undetermined. Trimming pared 0 bases from V and 8 bases from J, leaving 11 bases between. The CDR3 covers 13 residues. Germline V gene lookup returns CDR1 SGHDN and CDR2 FVKESK. CDR3 protein: CASSQDLTRKQYF. The CDR3 coding sequence is TGTGCCAGCAGCCAAGATCTGACACGAAAGCAGTACTTC.

This clone was found a few times. The rearrangement uses TRBV27 and TRBJ1-5; TRBD1 might be the D (6 bases). The CDR3 is made up of 18 amino acids. The V end lost 4 bases, the J end lost 1 base, and 20 bases lay between the germline ends. Per the germline V gene, CDR1 is MNHEY and CDR2 is SMNVEV (reference sequence). CDR3: CASSSRTVVWGSNQPQHF. The CDR3 DNA sequence: TGTGCCAGCAGTTCAAGGACAGTTGTGTGGGGCAGCAATCAGCCCCAGCATTTT.

The sample holds a few counts of this clone. V and J are TRBV5-1 and TRBJ1-4, with D possibly matching TRBD1 (6 bases). V lost 4 bases and J 2 bases, leaving 12 bases between the germline ends. The CDR3 length is 15 residues. Germline values: CDR1 SGHRS, CDR2 YFSETQ. The CDR3 region has the DNA TGCGCCAGCAGCCTCGGGGGGCAGACTAATGAAAAACTGTTTTTT. Translating it yields CASSLGGQTNEKLFF.

The J gene is TRBJ1-1, the V gene TRBV18, with a tentative D call TRBD1 (5 bases). The CDR3 loop spans 13 amino acids. Germline V CDR1 and CDR2: KGHSH, LQKENI. V was cut by 3 bases and J by 6 bases, with 11 bases left in between. CDR3 bases: TGTGCCAGCTCACCCGATCTAGGGGCTGAAGCTTTCTTT. It specifies CASSPDLGAEAFF.

The J gene is TRBJ2-7, the V gene TRBV6-4, with TRBD1 matching 9 bases. Germline lookup yields CDR1 MRHNA and CDR2 SNTAGT. The CDR3 spans 14 residues. V was clipped by 6 bases and J by 4 bases; unmatched bases: 7. The CDR3 DNA follows: TGTGCCAGCAGACAGGGACAGGGAAGGTACGAGCAGTACTTC. Encoded protein: CASRQGQGRYEQYF.

The table lists this clone with a few counts. Other DNA sequences in this specimen translate into the identical CDR3. The chain couples TRBV14 to TRBJ1-2; no clear D gene. Germline values: CDR1 SGHDN, CDR2 FVKESK. The CDR3 sequence is 14 residues long. V lost 1 base and J lost 4, with 10 bases in between. DNA of the CDR3: TGTGCCAGCAGCCAAGCCGCGGGCGGCTATGGCTACACCTTC. The encoded protein is CASSQAAGGYGYTF.